This T cell receptor beta chain derives from a study of cytomegalovirus exposure and HLA in healthy donors. Trimming cost V 5 bases and J 2 bases; bases outside gene matches: 7. The germline V gene has CDR1 MDHEN and CDR2 SYDVKM. The CDR3 is 16 residues long. About this clone itself: Its antigen remains unidentified.

Generated by immunoSEQ multiplex PCR, the TCRdb table keeps only in-frame clones and is missing some. The sample includes around 300,000 clones, around 87% seen only once; the top ten take about 0.85%. Broader study findings: Confirmation in vitro established that three CMV-associated chains were specific for CMV antigens. Most TCR sequences were uncommon, yet certain public TCRs appeared in many donors.

The sequence was collected from a woman younger than 30 in good health and CMV-seronegative. The rearrangement uses TRBV28 and TRBJ2-7; 12 positions agree with TRBD2. The sample taken for sequencing was PBMCs. The CDR3: CASSLMTSGSPYEQYF. As DNA, the CDR3 is TGTGCCAGCAGTCTGATGACTAGCGGGAGCCCCTACGAGCAGTACTTC. The full variable domain, with the rest looked up from reference TRBV28 and TRBJ2-7, is DVKVTQSSRYLVKRTGEKVFLECVQDMDHENMFWYRQDPGLGLRLIYFSYDVKMKEKGDIPEGYSVSREKKERFSLILESASTNQTSMYLCASSLMTSGSPYEQYFGPGTRLTVT.